Listed below are T cell receptor beta chains from one sample, sequenced in a study of T cell responses to AZD1222 COVID-19 vaccine. TCRdb's copy holds only in-frame clones and misses some; the assay was immunoSEQ multiplex PCR. The top ten hold 3% to 4% of the sample, which has some 150,000 clones, more than 70% seen once. The material was peripheral blood, obtained on day 0 of MenACWY control vaccination. The receptors here all came from an adult in good health. The CDR3 runs from the conserved cysteine through the conserved F or W. Rows may omit the clone size; those that give it use once, few, many or a size class.

J gene: TRBJ2-7
V gene: TRBV7-8
clone size: .
CDR3 protein: CASSTTRTSLYEQYF

J gene: TRBJ2-2
V gene: TRBV7-3
clone size: .
CDR3 protein: CASSFAGFGELFF

J gene: TRBJ1-5
V gene: TRBV11-2
clone size: .
CDR3 protein: CASSVDDRGGQPQHF

J gene: TRBJ1-2
V gene: TRBV11-3
clone size: few
CDR3 protein: CASSLDADRGHGYTF

J gene: TRBJ1-2
V gene: TRBV15
clone size: .
CDR3 protein: CATSRDLSRQGNGYTF

J gene: TRBJ2-5
V gene: TRBV7-2
clone size: once
CDR3 protein: CASSLYKPQETQYF

J gene: TRBJ2-5
V gene: TRBV28
clone size: .
CDR3 protein: CASSVRDRKETQYF

J gene: TRBJ2-2
V gene: TRBV6-5
clone size: .
CDR3 protein: CASSYSVAGELFF

J gene: TRBJ1-5
V gene: TRBV3-1/TRBV3-2
clone size: .
CDR3 protein: CASSQDLSQPQHF

J gene: TRBJ1-1
V gene: TRBV6-6
clone size: .
CDR3 protein: CASNYPGGAFF

J gene: TRBJ1-1
V gene: TRBV9
clone size: .
CDR3 protein: CASSAGTQGMNTEAFF

J gene: TRBJ1-1
V gene: TRBV6-5
clone size: few
CDR3 protein: CASSYPGANTEAFF

J gene: TRBJ2-5
V gene: TRBV5-8
clone size: .
CDR3 protein: CASSLGQGRETQYF

J gene: TRBJ1-2
V gene: TRBV29-1
clone size: .
CDR3 protein: CSVEEPNRAYGYTF

J gene: TRBJ1-2
V gene: TRBV28
clone size: .
CDR3 protein: CASSLSAGGPANYGYTF

J gene: TRBJ2-1
V gene: TRBV7-2
clone size: .
CDR3 protein: CASSLAGGDPQFF

J gene: TRBJ2-7
V gene: TRBV4-2
clone size: .
CDR3 protein: CASSHDYSTGTYEQYF

J gene: TRBJ1-5
V gene: TRBV18
clone size: .
CDR3 protein: CASSLSGGNQPQHF

J gene: TRBJ1-3
V gene: TRBV25-1
clone size: once
CDR3 protein: CASSGQLSGNTIYF

J gene: TRBJ1-5
V gene: TRBV15
clone size: .
CDR3 protein: CATSRPRQPQHF

J gene: TRBJ1-4
V gene: TRBV6-6
clone size: once
CDR3 protein: CASSTSTGGNEKLFF

J gene: TRBJ1-1
V gene: TRBV5-4
clone size: few
CDR3 protein: CASSLRAGNTEAFF

J gene: TRBJ1-2
V gene: TRBV2
clone size: once
CDR3 protein: CAIQQGADGYTF

J gene: TRBJ2-7
V gene: TRBV7-9
clone size: .
CDR3 protein: CASSLGGLAGYEQYF

J gene: TRBJ1-6
V gene: TRBV7-2
clone size: few
CDR3 protein: CASSLKGAYNSPLHF

J gene: TRBJ1-5
V gene: TRBV28
clone size: .
CDR3 protein: CASSPGLLGSNQPQHF

J gene: TRBJ1-1
V gene: TRBV15
clone size: .
CDR3 protein: CATSNEIWAEAFF

J gene: TRBJ1-6
V gene: TRBV7-2
clone size: .
CDR3 protein: CASSLLGNINSPLHF

J gene: TRBJ1-2
V gene: TRBV7-8
clone size: .
CDR3 protein: CASSIDSTNYGYTF

J gene: TRBJ2-2
V gene: TRBV18
clone size: .
CDR3 protein: CASSPPEGGGELFF

J gene: TRBJ1-2
V gene: TRBV5-6
clone size: .
CDR3 protein: CASSRRGYGPRNYGYTF

J gene: TRBJ1-2
V gene: TRBV29-1
clone size: .
CDR3 protein: CSVVRGAYYGYTF

J gene: TRBJ2-1
V gene: TRBV6-5
clone size: .
CDR3 protein: CASSKSGSSYNEQFF

J gene: TRBJ2-4
V gene: TRBV7-2
clone size: .
CDR3 protein: CASSLGVGGNIQYF

J gene: TRBJ1-1
V gene: TRBV2
clone size: .
CDR3 protein: CASRIGTGTTEAFF

J gene: TRBJ2-2
V gene: TRBV7-2
clone size: .
CDR3 protein: CASTRLAGDAGELFF

J gene: TRBJ2-5
V gene: TRBV6-2/TRBV6-3
clone size: .
CDR3 protein: CASSYPDRAQETQYF

J gene: TRBJ1-2
V gene: TRBV5-1
clone size: .
CDR3 protein: CASGEGFGYTF

J gene: TRBJ2-3
V gene: TRBV6-2/TRBV6-3
clone size: few
CDR3 protein: CASSYDAGARDTQYF

J gene: TRBJ1-6
V gene: TRBV6-1
clone size: .
CDR3 protein: CASSEAVENSPLHF

J gene: TRBJ2-1
V gene: TRBV6-5
clone size: once
CDR3 protein: CASTSGTLSFEQFF

J gene: TRBJ2-7
V gene: TRBV2
clone size: .
CDR3 protein: CASSEGGALSYEQYF

J gene: TRBJ1-2
V gene: TRBV30
clone size: .
CDR3 protein: CAWARTPFNYGYTF

J gene: TRBJ2-3
V gene: TRBV4-2
clone size: .
CDR3 protein: CASSLRQSTDTQYF

J gene: TRBJ2-1
V gene: TRBV28
clone size: .
CDR3 protein: CASRLGYNEQFF

J gene: TRBJ2-3
V gene: TRBV4-1
clone size: .
CDR3 protein: CASSQEGWRLTTDTQYF

J gene: TRBJ1-6
V gene: TRBV6-5
clone size: .
CDR3 protein: CASSSGQANSPLHF

J gene: TRBJ1-6
V gene: TRBV5-6
clone size: .
CDR3 protein: CASSQRGYPPLHF

J gene: TRBJ2-7
V gene: TRBV11-3
clone size: .
CDR3 protein: CASSLAGTGIDEQYF